This T cell receptor beta chain was captured by sequencing in a study of shared clonotypes between healthy human individuals. At the level of the study: Per-donor plates numbered three CD4 naive, three CD4 memory, two CD8 naive and one CD8 memory.

Genomic DNA of each subset was evenly split across several immunoSEQ plates. Sequenced by immunoSEQ multiplex PCR; TCRdb stores in-frame clones only, minus some. Of more than 2 million clones listed, 95% are singletons. With regard to this clone: Its antigen is as yet unknown.

Study-wide results and caveats: Donors were few, which limited the genetic and exposure-history diversity represented.

This CDR3 comprises 14 residues. Trimming shortened V by 5 bases and J by 6 bases, and 11 bases separated the two germline ends. CDR1 is LNHDA and CDR2 is SQIVND in the germline V gene (reference sequence). The chain is built from TRBV19 and TRBJ1-6; TRBD1 might be the D (5 bases). The TCR was taken from a man aged 18-30 years in good health. Sequencing used naive CD4+ T cells sorted from blood. Described subset: CD45RA+ positively selected. CDR3: CASSVQGSNSPLHF. The DNA for the CDR3 is TGTGCCAGTAGTGTCCAGGGCTCTAATTCACCCCTCCACTTT.